The clone carrying this TCR beta chain has ten or more counts. Its antigen is not identified. The source of the sample is a study of CD8 T cells in ankylosing spondylitis. The study, taken as a whole, reports: Enrichment of disease-linked clones was reportedly significant in matched ankylosing spondylitis synovial fluid.

V gave up 6 bases and J gave up 6 bases, with 12 bases separating them. CDR3 length: 13 residues. TCRdb itself ran the 5' RACE reads through MiXCR, one entry per CDR3 protein. The repertoire holds approximately 350,000 distinct CDR3 sequences, more than 20% seen once, with 10% to 15% in the top ten. This sequence was found in a male donor with ankylosing spondylitis or in good health (not recorded which). Sequencing was done on a sample of blood, either unsorted or a sorted T cell fraction (not recorded which). The chain couples TRBV12-3 or TRBV12-4 to TRBJ2-1; D call uncertain. This CDR3 is CASSLPMGNEQFF. DNA of the CDR3: TGTGCCAGCAGCCTACCAATGGGCAATGAGCAGTTCTTC.